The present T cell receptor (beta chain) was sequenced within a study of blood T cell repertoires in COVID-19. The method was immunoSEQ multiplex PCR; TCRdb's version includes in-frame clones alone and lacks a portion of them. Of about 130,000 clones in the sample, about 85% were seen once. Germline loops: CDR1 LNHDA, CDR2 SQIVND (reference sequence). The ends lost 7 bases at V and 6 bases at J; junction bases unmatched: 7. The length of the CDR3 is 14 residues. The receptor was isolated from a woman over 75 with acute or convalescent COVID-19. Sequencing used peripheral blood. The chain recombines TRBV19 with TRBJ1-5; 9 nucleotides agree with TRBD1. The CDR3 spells CASMEGQGSQPQHF. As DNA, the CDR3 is TGTGCCAGTATGGAGGGACAGGGATCTCAGCCCCAGCATTTT.